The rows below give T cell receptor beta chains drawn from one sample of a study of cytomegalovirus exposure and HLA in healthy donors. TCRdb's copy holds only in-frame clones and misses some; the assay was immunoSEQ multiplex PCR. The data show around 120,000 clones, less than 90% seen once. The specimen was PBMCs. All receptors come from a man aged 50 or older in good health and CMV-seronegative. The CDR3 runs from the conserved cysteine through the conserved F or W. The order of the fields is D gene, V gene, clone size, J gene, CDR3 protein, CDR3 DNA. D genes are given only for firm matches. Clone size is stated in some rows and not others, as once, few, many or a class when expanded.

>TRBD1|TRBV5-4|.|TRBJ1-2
CASSLGQGYNGYTF
TGTGCCAGCAGCTTGGGACAGGGATATAATGGCTACACCTTC
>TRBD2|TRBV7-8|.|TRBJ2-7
CASSREGRETYEQYF
TGTGCCAGCAGTCGGGAGGGCAGGGAGACCTACGAGCAGTACTTC
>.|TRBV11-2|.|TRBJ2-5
CASSLDRGGQETQYF
TGTGCCAGCAGCTTAGATAGGGGGGGCCAAGAGACCCAGTACTTC
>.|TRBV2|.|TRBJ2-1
CASSREMDNEQFF
TGTGCCAGCTCCCGGGAAATGGACAATGAGCAGTTCTTC
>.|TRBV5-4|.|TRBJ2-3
CASSSRPSTSFSTDTQYF
TGTGCCAGCAGCTCAAGACCATCCACTAGTTTTAGCACAGATACGCAGTATTTT
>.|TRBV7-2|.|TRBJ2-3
CASSSGPASTDTQYF
TGTGCCAGCAGCTCGGGTCCTGCGAGCACAGATACGCAGTATTTT
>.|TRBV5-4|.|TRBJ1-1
CASSRTGGGPDTEAFF
TGTGCCAGCAGCCGTACCGGGGGGGGCCCGGACACTGAAGCTTTCTTT
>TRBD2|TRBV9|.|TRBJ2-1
CASSVGAGGPYNEQFF
TGTGCCAGCAGCGTAGGTGCGGGGGGGCCCTACAATGAGCAGTTCTTC
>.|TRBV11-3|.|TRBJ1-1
CASSHMNTEAFF
TGTGCCAGCAGCCACATGAACACTGAAGCTTTCTTT
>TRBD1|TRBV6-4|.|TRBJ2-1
CASSDGTEKFF
TGTGCCAGCAGTGACGGGACAGAGAAGTTCTTC
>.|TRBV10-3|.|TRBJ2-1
CAISLRQGDNEQFF
TGTGCCATCTCCCTGAGGCAAGGAGACAATGAGCAGTTCTTC
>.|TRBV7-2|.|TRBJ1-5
CASSLVEAGQPQHF
TGTGCCAGCAGCTTAGTGGAGGCGGGGCAGCCCCAGCATTTT
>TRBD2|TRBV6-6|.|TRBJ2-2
CASSYPPGGDTGELFF
TGTGCCAGCAGTTACCCCCCGGGAGGGGACACCGGGGAGCTGTTTTTT
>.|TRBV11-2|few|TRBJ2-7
CASTPVLKSSYEQYF
TGTGCCAGCACCCCGGTACTTAAGAGCTCCTACGAGCAGTACTTC
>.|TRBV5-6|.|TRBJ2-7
CASSLGMEVYEQYF
TGTGCCAGCAGCTTGGGGATGGAGGTCTACGAGCAGTACTTC
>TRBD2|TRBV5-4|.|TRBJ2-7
CASSGAGTTNFEQYF
TGTGCCAGCAGCGGCGCCGGGACTACAAATTTCGAGCAGTACTTC